This TCR beta chain was identified during a study of blood T cell repertoires in COVID-19. Concerning this clone itself: One end of the junction fails to match germline, which may point to a read error.

From germline, CDR1 is SSHAT and CDR2 FNYEAQ (reference sequence). This CDR3 region has 15 residues. This table comes from immunoSEQ multiplex PCR, and its TCRdb copy is limited to in-frame clones, with some not included. The sample includes 200,000 to 300,000 clones, approximately 80% of them seen just once. The chain employs TRBV7-7 and TRBJ2-2; TRBD2 matches 7 bases. The material sequenced was peripheral blood. This TCR was sampled from a man in his sixties with acute or convalescent COVID-19. DNA of the CDR3: TGTGCTAGCAGCTATAACTCGGGAGGCACCGGGGAGCTGTTTTTT. Translation: CASSYNSGGTGELFF.